A single sample gave rise to the 26 T cell receptor beta chains below, sequenced in a study of shared clonotypes between healthy human individuals. Sequencing was performed with immunoSEQ multiplex PCR; in TCRdb, only in-frame clones are kept and a portion is missing. Here the sample spans around 340,000 clones, around four fifths being singletons. Material: memory CD4+ T cells sorted from blood. As for subset: CD45RA-negative fraction. These receptors were collected from a young man in good health.

This chain links TRBV15 with TRBJ2-3, with TRBD2 as a possible D gene (6 bases). The CDR3 has 15 amino acids. Germline V gives CDR1 LNHNV, CDR2 YYDKDF (reference sequence). Trimming cost V 4 bases and J 5 bases, with 16 bases left between them. In DNA, the CDR3 is TGTGCCACCAGCAAGAATCGGGGGAGTGGAGATACGCAGTATTTT. This translates into CATSKNRGSGDTQYF.

This clone was seen ten or more times. V usage is TRBV7-2 and J usage is TRBJ2-2; TRBD2 agrees at 13 bases. This CDR3 contains 17 residues. CDR1 is SGHTA, CDR2 FQGNSA, per germline. The V gene end was trimmed by 8 bases and the J gene end by 5 bases; junction bases not matched to a gene: 11. CDR3 nucleotide sequence: TGTGCCAGCCCATTAGGACTAGCGGGAGTAGGGACCGGGGAGCTGTTTTTT. Translation gives CASPLGLAGVGTGELFF.

The CDR3 sequence is CASRFRGSDGYTF. CDR3 nucleotide sequence: TGTGCCAGCAGATTCCGGGGCAGCGACGGCTACACCTTC. The chain combines TRBV27 with TRBJ1-2; TRBD1 is a possible D gene (5 bases). V lost 6 bases and J 8 bases, leaving 16 bases between the germline ends. This CDR3 has 13 residues. Germline V gives CDR1 MNHEY, CDR2 SMNVEV (reference sequence).

The gene calls are TRBV28 and TRBJ1-4, with 7 bases fitting TRBD1. Germline assignment: CDR1 MDHEN and CDR2 SYDVKM. There are 15 residues in the CDR3. With V trimmed by 4 bases and J by 5 bases, 7 bases remained unmatched. The CDR3 region has the DNA TGTGCCAGCAGTTCCTTGGGACAGCCGAATGAAAAACTGTTTTTT. This sequence encodes CASSSLGQPNEKLFF.

This clone was seen a few times. The CDR3 bases are TGTGCCAGCAGCATCTCTGGAAACACCATATATTTT. Its protein is CASSISGNTIYF. The chain recombines TRBV9 with TRBJ1-3, with D uncertain. Trimming took off 4 bases at V and 0 bases at J, with 2 bases between the two ends. The germline V gene has CDR1 SGDLS and CDR2 YYNGEE. CDR3 length: 12 residues.

The rearrangement joins TRBV6-5 to TRBJ2-7; 10 bases map to TRBD2. The V and J ends lost 1 base and 3 bases, in that order; junction bases with no gene match: 3. The CDR3 extends over 15 amino acids. Germline V gene data show CDR1 as MNHEY and CDR2 as SVGAGI. The CDR3 is CASSYLAGGNYEQYF. In DNA, the CDR3 is TGTGCCAGCAGTTACTTAGCGGGAGGAAACTACGAGCAGTACTTC.

In its sample, this clone was seen many times. DNA of the CDR3: TGTGCCAGCAGCTTAACCCCGGCAGGGTCCATCGATGGTGAGCAGTTCTTC. It translates to CASSLTPAGSIDGEQFF. V and J are TRBV7-3 and TRBJ2-1, with D possibly matching TRBD1 (5 bases). CDR3 length: 17 amino acids. The germline V and J ends were trimmed by 0 bases and 9 bases, with 21 bases remaining between them. Germline V CDR1 and CDR2: SGHTA, FQGTGA.

The chain is built from TRBV2 and TRBJ2-7; D unclear. V was shortened by 2 bases and J by 2 bases, with 10 bases between the two germline ends. Looked up from germline, CDR1 is SNHLY and CDR2 is FYNNEI. The CDR3 contains 14 residues. The chain's CDR3 is CASSESGPPYEQYF. CDR3 DNA sequence: TGTGCCAGCAGTGAATCCGGGCCACCCTACGAGCAGTACTTC.

This chain links TRBV20-1 with TRBJ2-7; D gene uncertain. Between the trimmed V and J ends, which lost 6 bases and 5 bases, there was a span of 11 bases. CDR1 and CDR2 from the germline V gene are DFQATT and SNEGSKA (reference sequence). CDR3 length: 11 residues. The CDR3 DNA reads TGCAGTGCCCGGCGCTCTGACGAGCAGTACTTC. Encoded protein: CSARRSDEQYF.

This chain connects TRBV7-8 to TRBJ2-7; 8 nucleotides agree with TRBD2. The V and J ends lost 4 bases and 2 bases, in that order; junction bases with no gene match: 10. The CDR3 contains 16 residues. Germline assignment: CDR1 SGHVS and CDR2 FQNEAQ. CDR3 nucleotide sequence: TGTGCCAGCAGCTCGTTAGCGGGACCGCCTCCCTACGAGCAGTACTTC. The encoded protein is CASSSLAGPPPYEQYF.

This chain links TRBV5-4 with TRBJ2-7; D is unclear. V was cut by 0 bases and J by 2 bases, with 15 bases left in between. Germline lookup yields CDR1 SGHNT and CDR2 YYREEE (reference sequence). The CDR3 runs to 16 residues. DNA for the CDR3: TGTGCCAGCAGCTTGGGGACCACAATCACCGCCTACGAGCAGTACTTC. It translates to CASSLGTTITAYEQYF.

This clone was picked up one time. This chain connects TRBV2 to TRBJ2-7; D gene uncertain. The CDR3 has 11 amino acids. Deletions cut 6 bases from V and 5 bases from J, with 8 bases between. CDR1 is SNHLY, CDR2 FYNNEI, per germline. CDR3 sequence: CASSAANEQYF. The CDR3 DNA reads TGTGCCAGCAGCGCCGCAAACGAGCAGTACTTC.

The chain uses TRBV6-1 and TRBJ2-5; D is undetermined. Trimming pared 3 bases from V and 5 bases from J, leaving 7 bases between. The CDR3 has 12 amino acids. CDR1 and CDR2 (germline): MNHNS, SASEGT. The CDR3 sequence is CASSERRETQYF. For the CDR3, the DNA is TGTGCCAGCAGTGAGCGTCGGGAGACCCAGTACTTC.

The J gene is TRBJ2-3, the V gene TRBV5-4, with D possibly matching TRBD2 (7 bases). Germline V gene data show CDR1 as SGHNT and CDR2 as YYREEE (reference sequence). The CDR3 runs 14 residues. Trimming removed 4 bases at V and 9 bases at J, with 18 bases between. For the CDR3, the DNA is TGTGCCAGCAGCCTAACCCAAGGGGGAGGGACGCAGTATTTT. As protein: CASSLTQGGGTQYF. Together with reference TRBV5-4 and TRBJ2-3, the CDR3 gives the full variable domain: ETGVTQSPTHLIKTRGQQVTLRCSSQSGHNTVSWYQQALGQGPQFIFQYYREEENGRGNFPPRFSGLQFPNYSSELNVNALELDDSALYLCASSLTQGGGTQYFGPGTRLTVL.

Concerning this clone: This same CDR3 is encoded by further DNA sequences in the sample. The chain recombines TRBV6-1 with TRBJ1-3; D remains unclear. Trimming shortened V by 0 bases and J by 4 bases, and 7 bases separated the two germline ends. Germline lookup yields CDR1 MNHNS and CDR2 SASEGT. The CDR3 is 14 residues long. In DNA, the CDR3 is TGTGCCAGCAGTGAAGCGTCCAGCGGAAACACCATATATTTT. Residues: CASSEASSGNTIYF.

This clone is a singleton in its sample. V gene TRBV2 combines with J gene TRBJ2-7, with 9 bases identical to TRBD2. CDR1 and CDR2 from the germline V gene are SNHLY and FYNNEI. V trimming: 8 bases; J trimming: 0 bases; junction bases outside the gene matches: 5. This CDR3 is built from 14 residues. The CDR3, as DNA: TGTGCCAGCCGAATAGCGGGGGACTCCTACGAGCAGTACTTC. It is translated as CASRIAGDSYEQYF.

This clone was picked up a small number of times. This chain connects TRBV7-2 to TRBJ1-2, with 7 bases that match TRBD1. The CDR3 covers 14 residues. V shed 5 bases, J shed 0 bases, and the junction held 3 bases outside the gene matches. From germline, CDR1 is SGHTA and CDR2 FQGNSA. CDR3 sequence: CASSLGTANYGYTF. The CDR3 DNA follows: TGTGCCAGCAGCCTCGGGACAGCTAACTATGGCTACACCTTC.

V and J are TRBV5-1 and TRBJ1-1, with D possibly TRBD1 on 5 matching bases. V was trimmed by 3 bases and J by 9 bases, leaving 18 bases between them. This CDR3 is 14 amino acids long. Germline CDR1 is SGHRS and CDR2 is YFSETQ. CDR3 in DNA: TGCGCCAGCAGCTCTAACCGGCCGGGGGAGCAAGCTTTCTTT. It specifies CASSSNRPGEQAFF.

The rearrangement joins TRBV5-1 to TRBJ2-1, with 8 bases identical to TRBD2. Germline V CDR1 and CDR2: SGHRS, YFSETQ. The length of the CDR3 is 15 residues. The junction had 4 bases not matched to a gene; V was cut back by 0 bases and J by 5 bases. CDR3 region: CASSLESGSHNEQFF. The DNA of the CDR3 is TGCGCCAGCAGCTTGGAAAGCGGGAGCCACAATGAGCAGTTCTTC.

The V call is TRBV7-3, the J call TRBJ2-1; 8 nucleotides line up with TRBD2. Germline V gene data show CDR1 as SGHTA and CDR2 as FQGTGA. With 2 bases clipped from V and 2 bases from J, the junction kept 5 bases outside the gene matches. The CDR3 runs to 16 residues. The CDR3 spells CASSLVSGTTYNEQFF. DNA for the CDR3: TGTGCCAGCAGCTTAGTTAGCGGGACAACCTACAATGAGCAGTTCTTC.

The V and J genes are TRBV19 and TRBJ2-3; tentatively, D is TRBD2 (6 bases). The CDR3 has 14 residues. Germline assignment: CDR1 LNHDA and CDR2 SQIVND (reference sequence). V lost 1 base, J lost 7 bases, and 12 bases lay in between. The CDR3 loop reads CASSIGREVNTQYF. CDR3 DNA: TGTGCCAGTAGTATAGGCAGGGAGGTAAATACGCAGTATTTT. Complete variable domain (other parts from reference TRBV19 and TRBJ2-3): DGGITQSPKYLFRKEGQNVTLSCEQNLNHDAMYWYRQDPGQGLRLIYYSQIVNDFQKGDIAEGYSVSREKKESFPLTVTSAQKNPTAFYLCASSIGREVNTQYFGPGTRLTVL.

The chain combines TRBV5-1 with TRBJ1-2, with a possible D match to TRBD1 (5 bases). V was pared by 4 bases and J by 4 bases, with 17 bases between. The CDR3 has 15 residues. Germline CDR1 and CDR2: SGHRS and YFSETQ. CDR3 protein: CASSVDNLRGYGYTF. CDR3 bases: TGCGCCAGCAGCGTGGACAATCTAAGGGGCTATGGCTACACCTTC.

The chain carries TRBV19 and TRBJ2-1, with D uncertain. This CDR3 contains 13 residues. Germline V CDR1 and CDR2: LNHDA, SQIVND (reference sequence). The V end was cut by 3 bases, the J end by 6 bases, with 9 bases between. The CDR3 spells CASSIWPPNEQFF. In DNA, the CDR3 is TGTGCCAGTAGTATTTGGCCCCCCAATGAGCAGTTCTTC.

This clone occurred a few times. The rearrangement joins TRBV19 to TRBJ2-1; perhaps TRBD2 as D (5 bases). The CDR3 loop spans 15 amino acids. Germline CDR1 reads LNHDA; CDR2 reads SQIVND (reference sequence). The V end lost 0 bases, the J end lost 9 bases, and 15 bases lay between the germline ends. CDR3 residues: CASSIEGGDVGEQFF. CDR3 coding DNA: TGTGCCAGTAGTATAGAAGGAGGCGACGTAGGTGAGCAGTTCTTC.

This clone was detected only once. The chain couples TRBV29-1 to TRBJ2-3; 9 bases align to TRBD1. V lost 6 bases to trimming and J lost 6 bases; unmatched junction nucleotides: 13. CDR3 length: 15 residues. CDR1 SQVTM and CDR2 ANQGSEA come from the germline V gene. Here the CDR3 reads CSVTPGQGPPDTQYF. The CDR3 coding sequence is TGCAGCGTCACCCCGGGACAGGGTCCCCCCGATACGCAGTATTTT.

The chain links TRBV29-1 to TRBJ1-2; no clear D. The CDR3 covers 11 residues. Germline V gives CDR1 SQVTM, CDR2 ANQGSEA. V lost 3 bases to trimming and J lost 8 bases, with 10 bases between them. CDR3 sequence: CSVEAAYGYTF. CDR3 in DNA: TGCAGCGTTGAGGCGGCCTACGGCTACACCTTC.